A single sample gave rise to the 8 T cell receptor beta chains below, sequenced in a study of early T cells in non-severe SARS-CoV-2 infection. One entry per CDR3 protein results from TCRdb running MiXCR on the 5' RACE reads. Found here are some 60,000 distinct CDR3 sequences, 10% to 15% of them singletons; the top ten hold over 1.1%. Specimen: whole blood, collected at baseline. These receptors were obtained from an adult who was a healthcare worker with PCR-confirmed SARS-CoV-2 infection or an uninfected control (not recorded which).

This chain connects TRBV19 to TRBJ2-1; no definite D call. V was pared by 4 bases and J by 8 bases, with 21 bases between. Germline V gene lookup returns CDR1 LNHDA and CDR2 SQIVND (reference sequence). This CDR3 region has 16 residues. The CDR3 region is CASSNRWQHHRDEQFF. The CDR3 nucleotides read TGTGCCAGTAGTAATCGGTGGCAGCATCATCGGGATGAGCAGTTCTTC.

The chain has TRBV10-3 and TRBJ2-1; D perhaps matches TRBD2 (5 bases). The CDR3 is made up of 14 amino acids. V shed 10 bases and J shed 5 bases, with 18 bases lying between them. In germline, CDR1 is ENHRY, CDR2 SYGVKD. The CDR3 here is CATTQPSGDNEQFF. Here the CDR3 DNA reads TGTGCCACCACCCAACCCTCCGGGGACAATGAGCAGTTCTTC.

This clonotype was recorded many times. This chain connects TRBV3-1 to TRBJ2-6, with a possible D match to TRBD1 (5 bases). Deletions cut 1 base from V and 4 bases from J, with 8 bases between. CDR1 is LGHDT and CDR2 is YNNKEL in the germline V gene (reference sequence). The CDR3 consists of 15 residues. CDR3 region: CASSQGGYGANVLTF. The CDR3, as DNA: TGTGCCAGCAGCCAAGGGGGCTACGGGGCCAACGTCCTGACTTTC.

The J gene is TRBJ2-1, the V gene TRBV6-5, with TRBD2 matching over 14 bases. The CDR3 extends over 15 amino acids. V gave up 5 bases and J gave up 7 bases; unmatched junction bases: 4. CDR1 is MNHEY, CDR2 SVGAGI, per germline. CDR3 region: CASSPWTSGRNEQFF. CDR3 bases: TGTGCCAGCAGTCCCTGGACTAGCGGGAGGAATGAGCAGTTCTTC.

This rearrangement joins TRBV12-3 or TRBV12-4 to TRBJ1-4; D ambiguous. CDR3 length: 14 residues. V lost 7 bases and J lost 7, with 16 bases in between. DNA of the CDR3: TGTGCCAGCAAAATCGACGGTGGCCTTGAAAAACTGTTTTTT. Translating it yields CASKIDGGLEKLFF.

This clonotype appeared many times. The rearrangement uses TRBV20-1 and TRBJ1-5, with TRBD1 identical over 9 bases. The CDR3 is 14 amino acids. V shed 7 bases, J shed 11 bases, and the junction held 15 bases outside the gene matches. Germline V gives CDR1 DFQATT, CDR2 SNEGSKA (reference sequence). CDR3 amino acids: CSVRQDRGRKTQHF. The CDR3 nucleotides are TGCAGTGTTCGCCAGGACAGGGGCCGGAAGACCCAGCATTTT.

The gene calls are TRBV10-3 and TRBJ2-5, with D possibly being TRBD2 (5 bases). V lost 3 bases to trimming and J lost 5 bases, with 10 bases between them. This CDR3 has 13 amino acids. Germline values: CDR1 ENHRY, CDR2 SYGVKD. In DNA form, the CDR3 reads TGTGCCATCAGTGACGAGCGGTTGGAGACCCAGTACTTC. This gives the protein CAISDERLETQYF.

This clonotype was seen more than once but under ten times. The chain uses TRBV5-6 and TRBJ2-3; D call uncertain. The CDR3 loop spans 13 amino acids. Germline V gene lookup returns CDR1 SGHDT and CDR2 YYEEEE. Trimming removed 1 base at V and 2 bases at J, with 5 bases between. The CDR3 loop reads CASSLSPTDTQYF. In nucleotides, the CDR3 is TGTGCCAGCAGCTTGTCCCCCACAGATACGCAGTATTTT.